These 15 T cell receptor beta chains were all obtained from the same sample, sequenced in a study of blood T cell repertoires in COVID-19. Sequencing used immunoSEQ multiplex PCR; TCRdb keeps in-frame clones, though not all of them. This sample has roughly 55,000 clones, with roughly 86% found just once. The sequencing sample was made of peripheral blood. These receptor sequences come from a man between 70 and 80 years old with active COVID-19.

This chain links TRBV5-3 with TRBJ2-1; perhaps TRBD2 as D (7 bases). TRBV5-3 is assigned to the ORF class and has an uncertain function. The CDR3 has 16 residues. V lost 4 bases, J lost 3 bases, and 17 bases lay in between. CDR3 bases: TGTGCCAGAAGCCGGTTGCGGGGGCTCCTCTACAATGAGCAGTTCTTC. Protein sequence: CARSRLRGLLYNEQFF.

The chain recombines TRBV6-2 or TRBV6-3 with TRBJ2-7; TRBD2 matches at 7 bases. V lost 4 bases and J lost 4; bases outside the gene matches: 7. Germline V gene sequence: CDR1 MNHEY, CDR2 SVGEGT. The CDR3 runs to 14 residues. The DNA of the CDR3 is TGTGCCAGCAGTTCAAGCGGGACGTCTTACGAGCAGTACTTC. Translating it yields CASSSSGTSYEQYF.

The chain couples TRBV12-3 or TRBV12-4 to TRBJ1-2, with D unresolved. V lost 5 bases and J 8 bases, leaving 12 bases between the germline ends. The CDR3 loop spans 12 amino acids. The CDR3 spells CASSVRGQGYTF. As DNA, the CDR3 is TGTGCCAGCAGTGTCCGGGGTCAGGGCTACACCTTC.

This chain connects TRBV7-9 to TRBJ1-1; possible D gene TRBD1, 5 bases. Germline-derived CDR1 and CDR2 are SEHNR and FQNEAQ (reference sequence). This CDR3 has 12 residues. The ends were cut back, 9 bases at V and 2 bases at J, with 10 bases in the middle. CDR3 bases: TGTGCCAGTTATACAGGAAACACTGAAGCTTTCTTT. Amino acid sequence: CASYTGNTEAFF.

The V and J genes are TRBV7-3 and TRBJ2-1, with a weak D call TRBD2 (6 bases). CDR1 is SGHTA and CDR2 is FQGTGA in the germline V gene. The CDR3 extends over 15 amino acids. Trimming shortened V by 4 bases and J by 0 bases, and 10 bases separated the two germline ends. The CDR3 sequence: CASSSRGRSYNEQFF. The CDR3 DNA follows: TGTGCCAGCAGCTCGCGGGGCCGCTCCTACAATGAGCAGTTCTTC.

J is TRBJ1-5 and V is TRBV29-1; 9 bases map to TRBD1. The J segment lost 1 base and the V segment lost 6 bases, leaving 4 bases of the junction unmatched. Germline loops: CDR1 SQVTM, CDR2 ANQGSEA. This CDR3 is 14 amino acids long. The CDR3, as DNA: TGCAGCGTCGGGACAGGGCTCAGCAATCAGCCCCAGCATTTT. Amino acids: CSVGTGLSNQPQHF.

The V gene is TRBV5-1, the J gene TRBJ2-1; 8 nucleotides align to TRBD1. The J segment lost 6 bases and the V segment lost 0 bases, leaving 2 bases of the junction unmatched. CDR1 SGHRS and CDR2 YFSETQ come from the germline V gene. This CDR3 contains 14 residues. CDR3 sequence reads: CASSLGQGSNEQFF. CDR3 bases: TGCGCCAGCAGCTTGGGACAGGGGAGCAATGAGCAGTTCTTC.

V gene TRBV19 combines with J gene TRBJ2-6; D is ambiguous. Deletions cut 7 bases from V and 1 base from J, with 14 bases between. Germline V gives CDR1 LNHDA, CDR2 SQIVND (reference sequence). CDR3 length equals 16 residues. The CDR3 coding sequence is TGTGCCAGTACACTGATCACCCTTTCTGGGGCCAACGTCCTGACTTTC. This translates into CASTLITLSGANVLTF.

V gene TRBV7-2 combines with J gene TRBJ2-3, with D possibly matching TRBD2 (6 bases). The CDR3 has 18 amino acids. CDR1 is SGHTA and CDR2 is FQGNSA in the germline V gene. Deletions cut 1 base from V and 0 bases from J, with 17 bases between. The CDR3 region is CASSLGGSGWTSTDTQYF. In DNA form, the CDR3 reads TGTGCCAGCAGCTTAGGGGGGAGCGGGTGGACTAGCACAGATACGCAGTATTTT. The full variable domain, rest sourced from reference TRBV7-2 and TRBJ2-3, is GAGVSQSPSNKVTEKGKDVELRCDPISGHTALYWYRQSLGQGLEFLIYFQGNSAPDKSGLPSDRFSAERTGGSVSTLTIQRTQQEDSAVYLCASSLGGSGWTSTDTQYFGPGTRLTVL.

This rearrangement joins TRBV6-2 or TRBV6-3 to TRBJ1-2, with D possibly TRBD1 on 5 matching bases. The CDR3 is 16 amino acids. The germline gives CDR1 MNHEY, CDR2 SVGEGT. The ends were cut back, 2 bases at V and 8 bases at J, with 21 bases in the middle. This CDR3 reads CASSYTYLGAVSGYTF. DNA for the CDR3: TGTGCCAGCAGTTACACCTACCTAGGGGCAGTAAGCGGCTACACCTTC.

The chain is built from TRBV5-1 and TRBJ2-7; 9 positions match TRBD2. Looked up from germline, CDR1 is SGHRS and CDR2 is YFSETQ. The CDR3 loop spans 17 amino acids. The trim removed 4 bases at V and 0 bases at J, leaving 11 bases unmatched. The CDR3 reads CASSQQRGAPSSYEQYF. DNA of the CDR3: TGCGCCAGCAGCCAACAGCGGGGGGCGCCGAGCTCCTACGAGCAGTACTTC.

This chain joins TRBV19 and TRBJ1-5; TRBD1 might be the D (6 bases). The ends were cut back, 5 bases at V and 4 bases at J, with 15 bases in the middle. The CDR3 has 15 amino acids. Germline V CDR1 and CDR2: LNHDA, SQIVND (reference sequence). The CDR3 DNA is TGTGCCAGTAGTCCCGGGACAAGCAGTAATCAGCCCCAGCATTTT. Translating gives CASSPGTSSNQPQHF.

The chain links TRBV24-1 to TRBJ2-5; 10 bases map to TRBD1. The germline gives CDR1 KGHDR, CDR2 SFDVKD. This CDR3 has 19 residues. The V gene end was trimmed by 4 bases and the J gene end by 3 bases; junction bases not matched to a gene: 16. Written as DNA, the CDR3 is TGTGCCACCAGTGACCGATATCCCGGGACAGGGGACTTCAAAGAGACCCAGTACTTC. This encodes CATSDRYPGTGDFKETQYF.

The chain recombines TRBV2 with TRBJ1-5, with D unclear. Trimming shortened V by 4 bases and J by 2 bases, and 15 bases separated the two germline ends. The CDR3 spans 16 residues. Looked up from germline, CDR1 is SNHLY and CDR2 is FYNNEI. CDR3 bases: TGTGCCAGCAGTGGGACTCCGACTACCCGCAATCAGCCCCAGCATTTT. It is translated as CASSGTPTTRNQPQHF.

The chain couples TRBV19 to TRBJ2-7; possibly TRBD1 for D (6 bases). Germline-derived CDR1 and CDR2 are LNHDA and SQIVND (reference sequence). The CDR3 has 17 residues. Trimming removed 5 bases from V and 0 bases from J, with 20 bases in between. The CDR3, as DNA: TGTGCCAGTAGTCGGCTAAACCGGACAGTAGGCTCCTACGAGCAGTACTTC. Translated, it gives CASSRLNRTVGSYEQYF.